This TCR beta chain was sequenced in a study of blood T cell repertoires in COVID-19. Profiling relied on immunoSEQ multiplex PCR, and the TCRdb table lists in-frame clones only, not all of them. The sample has about 320,000 clones, more than 75% seen once. V gave up 0 bases and J gave up 5 bases, with 14 bases separating them. From germline, CDR1 is SGDLS and CDR2 YYNGEE. The CDR3 length is 15 residues. This chain joins TRBV9 and TRBJ2-5, with D tentatively TRBD1 (5 bases). Sequencing was carried out using peripheral blood. This TCR derives from a woman aged 45-65 years with acute or convalescent COVID-19. This CDR3 reads CASSVEGRVWETQYF. CDR3 DNA sequence: TGTGCCAGCAGCGTAGAAGGCAGGGTCTGGGAGACCCAGTACTTC.